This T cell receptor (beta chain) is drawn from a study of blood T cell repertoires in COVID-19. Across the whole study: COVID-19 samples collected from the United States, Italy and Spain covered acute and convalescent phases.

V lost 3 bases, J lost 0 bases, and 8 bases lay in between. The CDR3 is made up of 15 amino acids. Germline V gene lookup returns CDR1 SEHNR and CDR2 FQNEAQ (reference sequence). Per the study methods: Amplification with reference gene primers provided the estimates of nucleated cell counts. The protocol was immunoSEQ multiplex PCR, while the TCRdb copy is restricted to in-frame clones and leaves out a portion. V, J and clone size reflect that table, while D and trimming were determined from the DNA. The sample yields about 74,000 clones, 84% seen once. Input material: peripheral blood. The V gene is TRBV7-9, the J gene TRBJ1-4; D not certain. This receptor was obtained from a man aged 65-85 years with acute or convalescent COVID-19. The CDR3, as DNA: TGTGCCAGCAGCTTCTTTTCAGCAACTAATGAAAAACTGTTTTTT. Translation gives CASSFFSATNEKLFF.